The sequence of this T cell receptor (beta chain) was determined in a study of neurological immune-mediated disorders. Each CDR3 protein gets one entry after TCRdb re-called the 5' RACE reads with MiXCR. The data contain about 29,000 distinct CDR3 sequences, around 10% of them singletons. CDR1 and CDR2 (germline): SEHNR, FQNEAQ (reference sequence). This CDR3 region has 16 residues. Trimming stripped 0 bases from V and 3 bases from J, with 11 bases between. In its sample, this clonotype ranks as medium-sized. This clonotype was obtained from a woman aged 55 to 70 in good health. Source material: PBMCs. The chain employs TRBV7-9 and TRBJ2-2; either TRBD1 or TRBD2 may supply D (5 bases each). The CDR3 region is CASSLAGTGYTGELFF. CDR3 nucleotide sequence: TGTGCCAGCAGCTTAGCAGGGACGGGGTACACCGGGGAGCTGTTTTTT.